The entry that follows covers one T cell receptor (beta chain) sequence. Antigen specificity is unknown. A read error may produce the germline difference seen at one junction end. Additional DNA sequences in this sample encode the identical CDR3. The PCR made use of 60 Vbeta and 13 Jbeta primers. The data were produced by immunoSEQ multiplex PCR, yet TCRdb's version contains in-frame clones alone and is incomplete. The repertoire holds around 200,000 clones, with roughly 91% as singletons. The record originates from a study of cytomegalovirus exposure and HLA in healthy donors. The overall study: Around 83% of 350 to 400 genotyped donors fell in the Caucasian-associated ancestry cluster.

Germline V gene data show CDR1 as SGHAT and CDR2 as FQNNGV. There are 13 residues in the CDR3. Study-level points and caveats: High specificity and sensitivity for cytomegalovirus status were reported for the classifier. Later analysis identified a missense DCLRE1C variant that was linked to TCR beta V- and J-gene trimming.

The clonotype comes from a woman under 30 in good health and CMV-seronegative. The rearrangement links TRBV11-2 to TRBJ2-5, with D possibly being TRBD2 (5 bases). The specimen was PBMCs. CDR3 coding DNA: TGCGCCAGCAGCTTAGCGAGGCAAGAGACCCAGTACTTC. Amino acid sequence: CASSLARQETQYF. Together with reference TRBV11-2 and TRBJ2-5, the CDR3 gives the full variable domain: EAGVAQSPRYKIIEKRQSVAFWCNPISGHATLYWYQQILGQGPKLLIQFQNNGVVDDSQLPKDRFSAERLKGVDSTLKIQPAKLEDSAVYLCASSLARQETQYFGPGTRLLVL.